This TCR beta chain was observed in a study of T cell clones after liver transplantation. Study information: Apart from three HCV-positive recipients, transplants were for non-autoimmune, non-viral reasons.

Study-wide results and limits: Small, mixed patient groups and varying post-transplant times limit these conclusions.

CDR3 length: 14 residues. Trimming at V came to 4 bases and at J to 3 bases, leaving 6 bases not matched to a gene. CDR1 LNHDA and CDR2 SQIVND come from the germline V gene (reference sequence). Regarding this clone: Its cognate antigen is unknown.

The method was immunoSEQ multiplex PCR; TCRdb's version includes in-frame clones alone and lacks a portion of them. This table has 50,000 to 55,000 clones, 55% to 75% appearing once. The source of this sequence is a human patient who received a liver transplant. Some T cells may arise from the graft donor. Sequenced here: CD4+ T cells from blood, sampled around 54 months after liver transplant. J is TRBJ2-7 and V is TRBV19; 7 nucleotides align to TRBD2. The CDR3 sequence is CASSRTGTNYEQYF. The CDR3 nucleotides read TGTGCCAGTAGTAGAACCGGGACTAACTACGAGCAGTACTTC.